This T cell receptor (beta chain) was sequenced during a study of blood T cell repertoires in COVID-19. Study as a whole: There were acute and convalescent COVID-19 samples, and they came from the United States, Italy and Spain. PBMCs, B-cell-depleted T cells, or T cells were the source of the cDNA or gDNA that made up the material.

Original data processing: From reference gene primer amplification, estimates of nucleated cell counts were derived. Repertoires were generated with immunoSEQ multiplex PCR, while TCRdb's copy carries only in-frame clones and drops some. V and J calls and clone size are those listed in that table; D and trimming were worked out from the DNA. This table holds 80,000 to 95,000 clones, around 86% found once. The length of the CDR3 is 14 residues. CDR1 is LNHDA and CDR2 is SQIVND in the germline V gene (reference sequence). V was pared by 5 bases and J by 2 bases, with 10 bases between. This sequence originates from a woman between 65 and 79 years old with acute or convalescent COVID-19. The sample comprised peripheral blood. The gene calls are TRBV19 and TRBJ1-5; D is undetermined. The CDR3 DNA follows: TGTGCCAGTAGTGGTTCAGGTCGCAATCAGCCCCAGCATTTT. Its protein product is CASSGSGRNQPQHF.